This T cell receptor beta chain was recovered during a study of T cell responses to AZD1222 COVID-19 vaccine. Trimming pared 4 bases from V and 3 bases from J, leaving 12 bases between. Germline V gene data show CDR1 as MNHEY and CDR2 as SMNVEV (reference sequence). This CDR3 region has 14 residues. Sequenced by immunoSEQ multiplex PCR; TCRdb stores in-frame clones only, minus some. Of over 100,000 clones listed, more than 70% are singletons. Sequencing was performed on peripheral blood, taken on day 0 of AZD1222 vaccination. This sequence joins TRBV27 and TRBJ2-5; D is undetermined. This TCR derives from an adult in good health. The CDR3, as DNA: TGTGCCAGCAGTTCCCCCGTGTCCGAAGAGACCCAGTACTTC. Translated, it gives CASSSPVSEETQYF.